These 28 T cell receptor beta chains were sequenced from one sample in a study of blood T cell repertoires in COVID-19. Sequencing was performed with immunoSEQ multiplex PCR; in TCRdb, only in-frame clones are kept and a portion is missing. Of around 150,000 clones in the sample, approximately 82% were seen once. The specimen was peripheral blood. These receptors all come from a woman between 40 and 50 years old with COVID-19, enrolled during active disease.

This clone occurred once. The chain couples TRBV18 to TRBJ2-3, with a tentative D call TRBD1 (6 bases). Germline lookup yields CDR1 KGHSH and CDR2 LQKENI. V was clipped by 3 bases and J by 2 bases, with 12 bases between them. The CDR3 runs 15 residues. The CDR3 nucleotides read TGTGCCAGCTCACCGAGGGACAAATTCACAGATACGCAGTATTTT. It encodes CASSPRDKFTDTQYF.

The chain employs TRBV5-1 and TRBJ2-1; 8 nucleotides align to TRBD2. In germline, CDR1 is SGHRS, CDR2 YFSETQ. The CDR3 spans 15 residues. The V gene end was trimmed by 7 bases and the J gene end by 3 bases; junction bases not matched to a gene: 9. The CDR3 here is CASAVEGLDYNEQFF. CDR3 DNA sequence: TGCGCCAGCGCAGTTGAGGGACTAGACTACAATGAGCAGTTCTTC.

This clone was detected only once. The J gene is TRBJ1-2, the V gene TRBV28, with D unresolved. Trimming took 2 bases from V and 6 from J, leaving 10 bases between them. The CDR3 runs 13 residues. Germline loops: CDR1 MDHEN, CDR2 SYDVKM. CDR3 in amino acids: CASSLGPEHGYTF. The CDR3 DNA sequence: TGTGCCAGCAGTTTAGGGCCAGAACATGGCTACACCTTC.

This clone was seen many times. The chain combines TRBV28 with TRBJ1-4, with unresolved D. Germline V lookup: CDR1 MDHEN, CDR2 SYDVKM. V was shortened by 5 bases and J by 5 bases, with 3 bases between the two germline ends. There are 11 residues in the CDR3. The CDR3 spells CASSVNEKLFF. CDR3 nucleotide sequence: TGTGCCAGCAGTGTAAATGAAAAACTGTTTTTT.

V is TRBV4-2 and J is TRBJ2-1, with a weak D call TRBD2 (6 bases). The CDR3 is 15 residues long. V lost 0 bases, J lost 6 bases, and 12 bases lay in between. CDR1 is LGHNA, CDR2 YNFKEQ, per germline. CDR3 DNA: TGTGCCAGCAGCCAAGATTTGTCCGGGGGCAATGAGCAGTTCTTC. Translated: CASSQDLSGGNEQFF.

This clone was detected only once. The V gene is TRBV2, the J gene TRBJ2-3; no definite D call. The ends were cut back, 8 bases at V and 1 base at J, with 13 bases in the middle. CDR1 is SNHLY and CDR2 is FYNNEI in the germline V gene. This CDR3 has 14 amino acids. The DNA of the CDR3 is TGTGCCAGCGTGATCATGCGAGGCACAGATACGCAGTATTTT. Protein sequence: CASVIMRGTDTQYF.

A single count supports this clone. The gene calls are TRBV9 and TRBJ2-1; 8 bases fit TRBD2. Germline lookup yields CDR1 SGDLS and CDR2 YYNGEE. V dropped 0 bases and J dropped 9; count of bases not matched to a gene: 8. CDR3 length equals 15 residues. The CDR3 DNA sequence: TGTGCCAGCAGCGTAGCCAGCGGGAGTTCCAGTGAGCAGTTCTTC. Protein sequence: CASSVASGSSSEQFF.

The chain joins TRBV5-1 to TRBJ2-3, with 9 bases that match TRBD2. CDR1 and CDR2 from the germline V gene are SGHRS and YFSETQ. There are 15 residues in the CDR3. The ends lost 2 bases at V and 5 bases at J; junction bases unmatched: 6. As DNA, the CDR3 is TGCGCCAGCAGCTTAGCGGGAGGTGGGGGAGATACGCAGTATTTT. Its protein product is CASSLAGGGGDTQYF.

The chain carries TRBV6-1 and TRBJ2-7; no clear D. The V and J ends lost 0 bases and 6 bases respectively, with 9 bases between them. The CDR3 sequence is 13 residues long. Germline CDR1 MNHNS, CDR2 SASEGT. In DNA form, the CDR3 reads TGTGCCAGCAGTGAAGCGCCGCCTAGCGAGCAGTACTTC. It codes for CASSEAPPSEQYF.

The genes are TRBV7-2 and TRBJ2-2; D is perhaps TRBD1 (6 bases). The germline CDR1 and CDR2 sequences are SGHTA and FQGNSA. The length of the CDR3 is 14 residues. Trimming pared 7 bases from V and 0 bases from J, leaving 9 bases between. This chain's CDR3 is CASTQGTNTGELFF. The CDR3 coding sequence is TGTGCCAGCACCCAGGGGACGAACACCGGGGAGCTGTTTTTT.

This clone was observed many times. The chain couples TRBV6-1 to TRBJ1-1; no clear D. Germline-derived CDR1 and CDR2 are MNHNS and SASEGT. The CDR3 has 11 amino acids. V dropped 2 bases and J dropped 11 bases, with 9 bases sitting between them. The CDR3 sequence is CASSELEPAFF. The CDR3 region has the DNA TGTGCCAGCAGTGAATTAGAGCCGGCTTTCTTT.

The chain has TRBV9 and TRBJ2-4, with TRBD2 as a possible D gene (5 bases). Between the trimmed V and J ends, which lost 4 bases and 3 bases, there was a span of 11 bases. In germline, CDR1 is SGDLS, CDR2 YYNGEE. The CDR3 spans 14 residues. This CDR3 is CASSRDYGKNIQYF. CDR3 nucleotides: TGTGCCAGCAGCCGCGACTATGGCAAAAACATTCAGTACTTC.

The CDR3, as DNA: TGTGCCAGCAGCGGGATAGCGGGAGGGCGGGGTGAGCAGTTCTTC. Translation: CASSGIAGGRGEQFF. V gene TRBV7-3 combines with J gene TRBJ2-1, with 11 bases that match TRBD2. This CDR3 has 15 amino acids. Germline assignment: CDR1 SGHTA and CDR2 FQGTGA. The ends lost 5 bases at V and 9 bases at J; junction bases unmatched: 9.

CDR3 residues: CASSEEGLSYNEQFF. The DNA of the CDR3 is TGCGCCAGCAGTGAGGAAGGACTTAGCTACAATGAGCAGTTCTTC. The V and J genes are TRBV10-1 and TRBJ2-1, with D possibly TRBD2 on 5 matching bases. The V and J ends lost 2 bases and 3 bases respectively, with 11 bases between them. Germline V gives CDR1 WNHNN, CDR2 SYGVQD (reference sequence). The CDR3 spans 15 residues.

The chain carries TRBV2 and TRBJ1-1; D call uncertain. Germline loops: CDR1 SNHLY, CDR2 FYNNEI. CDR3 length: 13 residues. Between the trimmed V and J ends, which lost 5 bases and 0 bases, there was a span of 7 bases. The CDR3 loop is CASSIAMNTEAFF. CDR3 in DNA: TGTGCCAGCAGTATTGCGATGAACACTGAAGCTTTCTTT.

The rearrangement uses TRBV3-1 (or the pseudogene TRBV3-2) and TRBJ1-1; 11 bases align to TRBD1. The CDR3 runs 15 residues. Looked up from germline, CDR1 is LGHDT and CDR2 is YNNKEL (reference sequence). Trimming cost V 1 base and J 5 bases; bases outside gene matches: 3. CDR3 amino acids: CASSQAGQGETEAFF. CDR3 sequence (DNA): TGTGCCAGCAGCCAAGCGGGACAGGGGGAGACTGAAGCTTTCTTT.

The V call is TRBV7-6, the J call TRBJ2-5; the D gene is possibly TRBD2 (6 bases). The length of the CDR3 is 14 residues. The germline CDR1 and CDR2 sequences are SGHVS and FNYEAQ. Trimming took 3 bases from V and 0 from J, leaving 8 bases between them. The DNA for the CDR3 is TGTGCCAGCAGCTTGGGGACTCACCAAGAGACCCAGTACTTC. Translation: CASSLGTHQETQYF.

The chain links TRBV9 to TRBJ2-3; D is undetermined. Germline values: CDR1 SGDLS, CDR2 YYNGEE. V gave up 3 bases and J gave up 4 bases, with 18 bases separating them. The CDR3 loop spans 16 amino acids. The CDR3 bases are TGTGCCAGCAGCGCTACCGGGTCTCCCTCGGCAGATACGCAGTATTTT. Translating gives CASSATGSPSADTQYF. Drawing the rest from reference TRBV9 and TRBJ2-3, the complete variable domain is DSGVTQTPKHLITATGQRVTLRCSPRSGDLSVYWYQQSLDQGLQFLIQYYNGEERAKGNILERFSAQQFPDLHSELNLSSLELGDSALYFCASSATGSPSADTQYFGPGTRLTVL.

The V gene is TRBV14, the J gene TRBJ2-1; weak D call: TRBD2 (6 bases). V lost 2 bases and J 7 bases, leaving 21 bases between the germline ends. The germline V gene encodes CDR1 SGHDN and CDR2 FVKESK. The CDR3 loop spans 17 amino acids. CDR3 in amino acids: CASSQYQFSGGRNEQFF. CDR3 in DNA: TGTGCCAGCAGCCAATACCAGTTCTCCGGGGGTAGGAATGAGCAGTTCTTC.

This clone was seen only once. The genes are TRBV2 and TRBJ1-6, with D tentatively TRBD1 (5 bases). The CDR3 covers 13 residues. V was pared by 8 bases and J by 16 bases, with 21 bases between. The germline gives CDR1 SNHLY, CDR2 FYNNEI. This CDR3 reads CASGTDSVAFLHF. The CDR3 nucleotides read TGTGCCAGCGGAACCGACAGCGTGGCCTTTCTCCACTTT.

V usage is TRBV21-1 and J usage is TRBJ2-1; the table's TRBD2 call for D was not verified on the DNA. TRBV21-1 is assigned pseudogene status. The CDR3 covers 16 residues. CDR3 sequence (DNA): TGTGCCAGCAGCAGACAGCGGAGCGGGAGGCCCCACGGGCAGTTCTTC. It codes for CASSRQRSGRPHGQFF.

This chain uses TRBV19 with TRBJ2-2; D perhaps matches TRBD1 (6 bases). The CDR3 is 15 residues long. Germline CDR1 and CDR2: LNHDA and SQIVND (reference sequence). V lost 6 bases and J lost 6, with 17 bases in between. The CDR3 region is CASRLQGGSSGELFF. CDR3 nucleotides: TGTGCCAGTAGGCTACAGGGTGGGTCATCCGGGGAGCTGTTTTTT.

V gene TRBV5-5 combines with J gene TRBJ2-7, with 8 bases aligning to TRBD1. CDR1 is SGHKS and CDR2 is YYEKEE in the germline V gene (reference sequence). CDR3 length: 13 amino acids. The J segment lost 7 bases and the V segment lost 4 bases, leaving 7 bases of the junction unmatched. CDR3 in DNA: TGTGCCAGCAGCCCACAGGGGGTAGGGGAGCAGTACGTC. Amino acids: CASSPQGVGEQYV.

DNA of the CDR3: TGTGCCACCAGCACTGACAGAGGGAGGGGCGAGCAGTACTTC. Amino acid sequence: CATSTDRGRGEQYF. The chain combines TRBV15 with TRBJ2-7; TRBD2 aligns across 7 bases. V lost 4 bases to trimming and J lost 6 bases; unmatched junction nucleotides: 9. Germline CDR1 and CDR2: LNHNV and YYDKDF (reference sequence). The CDR3 is 14 residues long. The variable domain in full, completed from reference TRBV15 and TRBJ2-7, reads DAMVIQNPRYQVTQFGKPVTLSCSQTLNHNVMYWYQQKSSQAPKLLFHYYDKDFNNEADTPDNFQSRRPNTSFCFLDIRSPGLGDTAMYLCATSTDRGRGEQYFGPGTRLTVT.

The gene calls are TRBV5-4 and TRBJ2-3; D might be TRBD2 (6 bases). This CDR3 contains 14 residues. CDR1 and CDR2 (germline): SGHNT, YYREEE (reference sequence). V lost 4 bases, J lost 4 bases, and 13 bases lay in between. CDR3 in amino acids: CASSRLVGSDTQYF. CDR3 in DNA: TGTGCCAGCAGCCGACTAGTTGGGTCAGATACGCAGTATTTT.

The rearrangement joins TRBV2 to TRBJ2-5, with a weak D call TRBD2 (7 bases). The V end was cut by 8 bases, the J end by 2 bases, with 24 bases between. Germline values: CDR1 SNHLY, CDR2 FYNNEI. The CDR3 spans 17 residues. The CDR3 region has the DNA TGTGCCAGCCTCTGGGTCGCACCCCGGGGGGCTCAAGAGACCCAGTACTTC. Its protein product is CASLWVAPRGAQETQYF.

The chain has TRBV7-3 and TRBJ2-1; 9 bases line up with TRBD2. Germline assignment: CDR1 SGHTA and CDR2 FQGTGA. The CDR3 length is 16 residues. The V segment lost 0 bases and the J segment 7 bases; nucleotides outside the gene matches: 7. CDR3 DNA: TGTGCCAGCAGCTTAACACCTAGCGGGACGGGGAATGAGCAGTTCTTC. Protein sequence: CASSLTPSGTGNEQFF.

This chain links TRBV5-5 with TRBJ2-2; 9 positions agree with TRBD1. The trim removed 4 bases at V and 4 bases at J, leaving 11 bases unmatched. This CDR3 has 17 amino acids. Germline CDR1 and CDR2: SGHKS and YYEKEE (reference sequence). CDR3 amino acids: CASSPGTGHISTGELFF. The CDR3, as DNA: TGTGCCAGCAGCCCGGGGACAGGGCATATCAGCACCGGGGAGCTGTTTTTT.